One sample yielded the 29 T cell receptor beta chains listed below, sequenced in a study of shared clonotypes between healthy human individuals. Clones were sequenced by immunoSEQ multiplex PCR, and TCRdb holds only the in-frame ones, with some missing. The sample lists 2 million to 2.5 million clones; around 93% were seen once. Terminally differentiated effector memory CD45RA+ cells were left out of the naive CD8 fraction, which was CD45RO-negative and positively selected for CCR7. Input material: naive CD8+ T cells from PBMCs. The receptors stem from a man younger than 35 in good health. Some clones in this sample may be carry-over from other donors' samples.

The rearrangement joins TRBV6-1 to TRBJ2-2; TRBD1 or TRBD2 may be the D gene (6 bases each). Germline V gene lookup returns CDR1 MNHNS and CDR2 SASEGT. V gave up 6 bases and J gave up 3 bases, with 14 bases separating them. CDR3 length: 15 residues. The DNA for the CDR3 is TGTGCCAGCAGGGAGGTTAGGGGGGACACCGGGGAGCTGTTTTTT. Its protein is CASREVRGDTGELFF.

V and J are TRBV7-9 and TRBJ2-1; D is undetermined. The V gene's germline CDR1 is SEHNR and CDR2 FQNEAQ (reference sequence). The CDR3 contains 15 residues. Between the trimmed V and J ends, which lost 4 bases and 1 base, there was a span of 11 bases. CDR3 in amino acids: CASSSRVSSYNEQFF. The CDR3 nucleotides read TGTGCCAGCAGCTCACGGGTCTCTTCCTACAATGAGCAGTTCTTC.

The rearrangement uses TRBV6-6 and TRBJ1-1; 7 nucleotides match TRBD1. The germline V gene encodes CDR1 MNHNY and CDR2 SVGAGI (reference sequence). The V gene end was trimmed by 6 bases and the J gene end by 7 bases; junction bases not matched to a gene: 2. The CDR3 runs 11 residues. In DNA form, the CDR3 reads TGTGCCAGCAGAAGGGACAGTGAAGCTTTCTTT. It translates to CASRRDSEAFF.

The V and J genes are TRBV5-4 and TRBJ2-7; either TRBD1 or TRBD2 may supply D (6 bases each). This CDR3 contains 15 residues. The germline gives CDR1 SGHNT, CDR2 YYREEE (reference sequence). Trimming took off 2 bases at V and 6 bases at J, with 18 bases between the two ends. CDR3 residues: CASSLGRGDTSEQYF. CDR3 in DNA: TGTGCCAGCAGCTTAGGTCGCGGGGACACAAGCGAGCAGTACTTC.

The rearrangement uses TRBV27 and TRBJ2-3, with D uncertain. This CDR3 has 18 amino acids. Trimming removed 2 bases from V and 5 bases from J, with 23 bases in between. CDR1 is MNHEY and CDR2 is SMNVEV in the germline V gene (reference sequence). The CDR3 DNA follows: TGTGCCAGCAGTTTAATCGGCCGGAGCCCGAGCCGGAGAGATACGCAGTATTTT. Its protein product is CASSLIGRSPSRRDTQYF.

The chain joins TRBV28 to TRBJ2-4; D is unclear. This CDR3 spans 11 amino acids. The V end lost 8 bases, the J end lost 3 bases, and 5 bases lay between the germline ends. In germline, CDR1 is MDHEN, CDR2 SYDVKM. CDR3 in amino acids: CASSYKNIQYF. The CDR3, as DNA: TGTGCCAGCTCCTACAAAAACATTCAGTACTTC.

The rearrangement uses TRBV6-5 and TRBJ2-3; 12 bases fit TRBD2. Losses at the gene ends were 0 bases for V and 3 bases for J; bases not matched to a gene: 1. The CDR3 covers 16 residues. Germline CDR1 reads MNHEY; CDR2 reads SVGAGI. The CDR3 protein is CASSYSTSGRTDTQYF. CDR3 DNA: TGTGCCAGCAGTTACTCGACTAGCGGGAGAACAGATACGCAGTATTTT.

The rearrangement links TRBV7-3 to TRBJ2-1; a weak D match, TRBD1 (6 bases). CDR3 length: 13 residues. Trimming removed 2 bases from V and 6 bases from J, with 8 bases in between. CDR1 is SGHTA and CDR2 is FQGTGA in the germline V gene. The CDR3 loop is CASSLLQGNEQFF. CDR3 sequence (DNA): TGTGCCAGCAGCTTACTACAGGGCAATGAGCAGTTCTTC.

This sequence joins TRBV7-7 and TRBJ2-7, with 7 bases lining up with TRBD2. The CDR3 sequence is 15 residues long. Per germline, CDR1 SSHAT and CDR2 FNYEAQ (reference sequence). The V segment lost 5 bases and the J segment 5 bases; nucleotides outside the gene matches: 12. CDR3 region: CASSLGEGWSHEQYF. CDR3 coding DNA: TGTGCCAGCAGCCTAGGGGAGGGGTGGTCCCACGAGCAGTACTTC.

This chain uses TRBV28 with TRBJ1-1; D possibly corresponds to TRBD1 (6 bases). Between the trimmed V and J ends, which lost 3 bases and 3 bases, there was a span of 17 bases. Germline V gene lookup returns CDR1 MDHEN and CDR2 SYDVKM. The CDR3 runs 16 residues. CDR3 bases: TGTGCCAGCAGTTTGAACAGGGTCTTTGGGGACACTGAAGCTTTCTTT. Its translation: CASSLNRVFGDTEAFF.

The chain recombines TRBV27 with TRBJ2-3; weak D call: TRBD1 (6 bases). Germline V lookup: CDR1 MNHEY, CDR2 SMNVEV (reference sequence). V gave up 3 bases and J gave up 2 bases, with 12 bases separating them. This CDR3 region has 15 residues. In DNA form, the CDR3 reads TGTGCCAGCAGTTTGGGCACAGGGTCCACAGATACGCAGTATTTT. Amino acid sequence: CASSLGTGSTDTQYF.

J is TRBJ2-4 and V is TRBV4-1; maybe TRBD1 (6 bases). Germline V lookup: CDR1 MGHRA, CDR2 YSYEKL. Trimming took off 6 bases at V and 7 bases at J, with 19 bases between the two ends. This CDR3 has 15 residues. CDR3 in amino acids: CASRVRDMDWNIQYF. CDR3 DNA: TGCGCCAGCAGGGTAAGGGACATGGACTGGAACATTCAGTACTTC.

This clone appeared a single time. CDR3 sequence reads: CASSLGTRQYF. CDR3 DNA: TGTGCCAGCAGCTTGGGGACGCGGCAGTACTTC. V is TRBV5-6 and J is TRBJ2-7; no reliable D call. Trimming stripped 0 bases from V and 9 bases from J, with 7 bases between. The length of the CDR3 is 11 residues. Germline CDR1 is SGHDT and CDR2 is YYEEEE.

This clone showed up just once. Other DNA variants within this sample encode the same CDR3. The V and J genes are TRBV27 and TRBJ2-7; 10 positions match TRBD2. V lost 3 bases to trimming and J lost 4 bases; unmatched junction nucleotides: 3. Germline CDR1 MNHEY, CDR2 SMNVEV (reference sequence). The CDR3 covers 14 residues. For the CDR3, the DNA is TGTGCCAGCAGTTTTCTAGCGGGAGATTACGAGCAGTACTTC. Protein sequence: CASSFLAGDYEQYF.

The chain recombines TRBV30 with TRBJ1-1; D not resolved. This CDR3 comprises 13 residues. Germline CDR1 reads GTSNPN; CDR2 reads SVGIG (reference sequence). The V gene lost 6 bases and the J gene lost 0 bases, with 11 bases spanning the gap. The CDR3 DNA reads as TGTGCCTGTCTTTACCCAATGAACACTGAAGCTTTCTTT. Its translation is CACLYPMNTEAFF. The whole variable domain, remainder taken from reference TRBV30 and TRBJ1-1, is SQTIHQWPATLVQPVGSPLSLECTVEGTSNPNLYWYRQAAGRGLQLLFYSVGIGQISSEVPQNLSASRPQDRQFILSSKKLLLSDSGFYLCACLYPMNTEAFFGQGTRLTVV.

CDR3: CASSYLKQGIHEQFF. CDR3 sequence (DNA): TGTGCCAGCAGTTACCTAAAACAGGGGATCCATGAGCAGTTCTTC. V usage is TRBV6-5 and J usage is TRBJ2-1; 7 bases are shared with TRBD1. The J segment lost 8 bases and the V segment lost 2 bases, leaving 9 bases of the junction unmatched. Germline V gene sequence: CDR1 MNHEY, CDR2 SVGAGI. CDR3 length: 15 residues.

This rearrangement joins TRBV11-2 to TRBJ2-2; 9 bases agree with TRBD1. After removal of 4 bases from V and 1 base from J, the junction contained 7 bases not matched to a gene. Looked up from germline, CDR1 is SGHAT and CDR2 is FQNNGV. The CDR3 is 17 residues long. CDR3 loop: CASSSRSGQGNTGELFF. The CDR3 nucleotides read TGTGCCAGCAGCTCCAGATCGGGACAGGGGAACACCGGGGAGCTGTTTTTT.

The chain is built from TRBV9 and TRBJ2-7; D uncertain. The V end was cut by 0 bases, the J end by 0 bases, with 10 bases between. The CDR3 runs 15 residues. The germline V gene encodes CDR1 SGDLS and CDR2 YYNGEE. The CDR3 bases are TGTGCCAGCAGCGTAGGCCAGGACCTCTCCTACGAGCAGTACTTC. As protein: CASSVGQDLSYEQYF.

The rearrangement uses TRBV6-6 and TRBJ2-5; D not certain. CDR1 MNHNY and CDR2 SVGAGI come from the germline V gene (reference sequence). V was shortened by 6 bases and J by 5 bases, with 16 bases between the two germline ends. The CDR3 has 14 residues. CDR3 sequence: CASSYISRRETQYF. The DNA of the CDR3 is TGTGCCAGCAGCTACATTTCTCGGCGGGAGACCCAGTACTTC.

The CDR3 sequence: CASSLGLAGRTDTQYF. In DNA form, the CDR3 reads TGTGCCAGCAGCCTCGGACTAGCGGGGCGCACAGATACGCAGTATTTT. The chain joins TRBV25-1 to TRBJ2-3; 12 bases align to TRBD2. After removal of 6 bases from V and 1 base from J, the junction contained 5 bases not matched to a gene. This CDR3 is 16 amino acids long. Germline CDR1 is MGHDK and CDR2 is SYGVNS.

The V and J genes are TRBV15 and TRBJ1-1; weak D call: TRBD1 (6 bases). The V and J ends lost 5 bases and 8 bases respectively, with 15 bases between them. Germline CDR1 LNHNV, CDR2 YYDKDF (reference sequence). This CDR3 region has 13 residues. CDR3 protein: CATSGGTRGEAFF. In DNA, the CDR3 is TGTGCCACCAGCGGAGGGACCAGGGGCGAAGCTTTCTTT.

This clone was seen more than once but under ten times. This chain links TRBV28 with TRBJ1-1; TRBD1 might be the D (5 bases). Trimming removed 5 bases from V and 8 bases from J, with 12 bases in between. This CDR3 has 12 amino acids. Germline V gene lookup returns CDR1 MDHEN and CDR2 SYDVKM. CDR3 nucleotide sequence: TGTGCCAGCAGTGACGGCTGGGGGGAAGCTTTCTTT. Translation gives CASSDGWGEAFF.

The gene calls are TRBV5-6 and TRBJ2-5; TRBD2 is a possible D gene (7 bases). Trimming shortened V by 0 bases and J by 1 base, and 13 bases separated the two germline ends. CDR1 is SGHDT and CDR2 is YYEEEE in the germline V gene. The CDR3 has 16 amino acids. CDR3 sequence reads: CASSLAGGGVQETQYF. The CDR3 DNA follows: TGTGCCAGCAGCTTGGCCGGAGGGGGGGTCCAAGAGACCCAGTACTTC.

The chain is built from TRBV21-1 and TRBJ2-7; the D segment call TRBD1 is taken from the table without a DNA check. TRBV21-1 counts as a pseudogene. CDR3 length equals 14 residues. The chain's CDR3 is CASGGWDKAYEQYF. In nucleotides, the CDR3 is TGTGCCAGCGGGGGATGGGACAAGGCCTACGAGCAGTACTTC.

The genes are TRBV28 and TRBJ2-7; D is perhaps TRBD1 or TRBD2 (6 bases each). Trimming pared 3 bases from V and 3 bases from J, leaving 12 bases between. In germline, CDR1 is MDHEN, CDR2 SYDVKM. This CDR3 has 14 residues. CDR3 in amino acids: CASSFWGADYEQYF. CDR3 DNA sequence: TGTGCCAGCAGTTTTTGGGGGGCTGACTACGAGCAGTACTTC.

The rearrangement uses TRBV19 and TRBJ2-5; a weak D match, TRBD1 (6 bases). Germline CDR1 and CDR2: LNHDA and SQIVND (reference sequence). The CDR3 extends over 14 amino acids. V was trimmed by 9 bases and J by 1 base, leaving 15 bases between them. The CDR3 protein is CASQDRAVQETQYF. As DNA, the CDR3 is TGTGCCAGCCAGGACAGAGCCGTCCAAGAGACCCAGTACTTC. The whole variable domain, remainder taken from reference TRBV19 and TRBJ2-5, is DGGITQSPKYLFRKEGQNVTLSCEQNLNHDAMYWYRQDPGQGLRLIYYSQIVNDFQKGDIAEGYSVSREKKESFPLTVTSAQKNPTAFYLCASQDRAVQETQYFGPGTRLLVL.

In DNA, the CDR3 is TGTGCCAGCAGCTTATCGTCCCAGTACATTACCTACAATGAGCAGTTCTTC. Its protein product is CASSLSSQYITYNEQFF. The V and J genes are TRBV7-2 and TRBJ2-1; D gene ambiguous. The germline V gene has CDR1 SGHTA and CDR2 FQGNSA. The CDR3 contains 17 residues. V was shortened by 2 bases and J by 2 bases, with 16 bases between the two germline ends.

The rearrangement uses TRBV7-3 and TRBJ2-7, with a tentative D call TRBD1 (6 bases). Trimming stripped 0 bases from V and 3 bases from J, with 15 bases between. Looked up from germline, CDR1 is SGHTA and CDR2 is FQGTGA. This CDR3 has 16 amino acids. In nucleotides, the CDR3 is TGTGCCAGCAGCTTAACGCGGACAGACCTATACTACGAGCAGTACTTC. This translates into CASSLTRTDLYYEQYF.

The gene calls are TRBV29-1 and TRBJ2-5; D is uncertain. The V end was cut by 4 bases, the J end by 3 bases, with 3 bases between. This CDR3 comprises 10 residues. The germline CDR1 and CDR2 sequences are SQVTM and ANQGSEA. CDR3 sequence: CSVGEETQYF. The CDR3, as DNA: TGCAGCGTTGGGGAAGAGACCCAGTACTTC.